There are many counts of the clone carrying this TCR beta chain. The antigen remains unidentified. Beta-chain TCR CDR3 regions were amplified from RNA transcripts. RT-PCR was first run with HTBI primers, then multiplex PCR in a second round. MiXCR, run by TCRdb on the multiplex PCR reads, gives a single entry per CDR3 protein. Of around 590,000 distinct CDR3 sequences in the sample, about two fifths were seen once. With V trimmed by 1 base and J by 0 bases, 6 bases remained unmatched. The germline gives CDR1 SGDLS, CDR2 YYNGEE. The CDR3 covers 16 residues. Among the exclusions were patients with other autoimmune diseases, uncontrolled infections, pregnancy or lactation. The data were obtained in a study of Graves' ophthalmopathy and Graves' hyperthyroidism. Study-level findings and limits: The model reached 70% to 71% sensitivity and about 73% specificity for predicting ophthalmopathy progression.

This receptor was obtained from an adult man with Graves' hyperthyroidism. Material for sequencing was peripheral blood or thyroid tissue (not recorded which). J is TRBJ2-5 and V is TRBV9, with TRBD1 identical over 7 bases. In DNA, the CDR3 is TGTGCCAGCAGCGTAAACCAGGGGGTCGACCAAGAGACCCAGTACTTC. As protein: CASSVNQGVDQETQYF.